The source of this TCR beta chain is a study of patients with pleural tuberculosis (dated by TCRdb to between 2013 and 2015). CDR1 and CDR2 (SGHAT, FQNNGV) derive from the germline V gene. The junction carries 4 bases between V and J, which are trimmed by 2 bases and 2 bases respectively. From the cysteine through the phenylalanine, the CDR3 covers 13 amino acids. Just CDR3 DNA is preserved here, 39 bases in frame from base 1. As to this clonotype: Its antigen remains unidentified. Per-base quality was not reported, and no clone a single base away is much larger than it.

Sequenced on an Illumina Genome Analyzer IIx. Using fastp at Q25 and MiXCR, TCRdb reprocessed the public reads and kept productive beta chains. Identical CDR3 protein sequences are pooled into one entry, listed with their most common genes and DNA. This sample is represented by under 55,000 distinct CDR3 sequences; less than 9.5% of them were singletons. 16% of the sample is held by the ten biggest clonotypes. The source is a human donor with pleural tuberculosis. The V and J segments used are TRBV11-2 and TRBJ1-5; there is no confident call for the D gene. The CDR3 protein: CASSLSGNQPQHF. DNA sequence: TGTGCCAGCAGCTTAAGCGGCAATCAGCCCCAGCATTTT.